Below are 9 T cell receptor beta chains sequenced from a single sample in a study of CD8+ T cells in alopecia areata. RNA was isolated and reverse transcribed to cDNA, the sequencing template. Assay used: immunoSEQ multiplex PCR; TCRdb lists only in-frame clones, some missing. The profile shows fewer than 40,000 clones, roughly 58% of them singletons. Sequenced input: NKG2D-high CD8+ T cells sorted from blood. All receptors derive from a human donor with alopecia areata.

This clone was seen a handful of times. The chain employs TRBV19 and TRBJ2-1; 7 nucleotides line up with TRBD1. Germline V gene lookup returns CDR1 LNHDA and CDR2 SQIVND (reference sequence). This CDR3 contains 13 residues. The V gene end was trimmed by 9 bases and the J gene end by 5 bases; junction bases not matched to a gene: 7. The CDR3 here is CASQQGINNEQFF. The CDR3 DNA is TGTGCCAGCCAACAGGGGATTAACAATGAGCAGTTCTTC.

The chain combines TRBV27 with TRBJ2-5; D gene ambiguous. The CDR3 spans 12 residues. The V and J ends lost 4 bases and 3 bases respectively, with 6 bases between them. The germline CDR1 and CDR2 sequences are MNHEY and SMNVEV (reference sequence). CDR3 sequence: CASSSGEETQYF. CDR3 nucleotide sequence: TGTGCCAGCAGTTCAGGCGAAGAGACCCAGTACTTC.

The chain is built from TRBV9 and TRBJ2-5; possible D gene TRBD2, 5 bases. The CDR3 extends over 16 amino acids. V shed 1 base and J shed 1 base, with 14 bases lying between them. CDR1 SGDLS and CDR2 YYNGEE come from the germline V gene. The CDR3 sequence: CASSVNRESLQETQYF. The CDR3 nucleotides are TGTGCCAGCAGCGTAAATCGGGAAAGCCTCCAAGAGACCCAGTACTTC.

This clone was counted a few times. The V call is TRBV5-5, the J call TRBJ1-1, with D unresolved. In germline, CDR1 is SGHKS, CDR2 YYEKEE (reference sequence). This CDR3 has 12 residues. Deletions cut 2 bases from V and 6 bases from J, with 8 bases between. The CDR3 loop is CASSFGSSEAFF. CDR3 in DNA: TGTGCCAGCAGCTTTGGTAGTTCTGAAGCTTTCTTT.

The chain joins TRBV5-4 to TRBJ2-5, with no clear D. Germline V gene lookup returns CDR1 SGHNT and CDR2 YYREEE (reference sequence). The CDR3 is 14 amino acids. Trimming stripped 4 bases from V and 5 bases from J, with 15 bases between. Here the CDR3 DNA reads TGTGCCAGCAGCCTCGCGGTGGAAAGGGAGACCCAGTACTTC. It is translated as CASSLAVERETQYF.

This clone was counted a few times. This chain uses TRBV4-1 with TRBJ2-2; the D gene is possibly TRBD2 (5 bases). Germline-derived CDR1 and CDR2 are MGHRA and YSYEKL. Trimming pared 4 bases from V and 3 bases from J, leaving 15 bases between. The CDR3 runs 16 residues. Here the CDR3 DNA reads TGCGCCAGCAGCCCGCGGGCAGGTGGCGACACCGGGGAGCTGTTTTTT. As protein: CASSPRAGGDTGELFF.

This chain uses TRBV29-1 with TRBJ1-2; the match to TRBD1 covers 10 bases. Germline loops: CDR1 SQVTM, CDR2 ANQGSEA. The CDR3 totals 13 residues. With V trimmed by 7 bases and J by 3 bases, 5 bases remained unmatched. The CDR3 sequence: CSADRGLDYGYTF. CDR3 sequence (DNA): TGCAGCGCCGACAGGGGGCTCGACTATGGCTACACCTTC.

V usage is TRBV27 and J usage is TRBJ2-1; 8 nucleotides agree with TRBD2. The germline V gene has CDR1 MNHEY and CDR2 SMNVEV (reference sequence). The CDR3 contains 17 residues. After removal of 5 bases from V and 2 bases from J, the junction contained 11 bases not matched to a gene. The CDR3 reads CASSTRGGGKTYNEQFF. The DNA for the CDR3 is TGTGCCAGCAGTACCCGAGGCGGGGGGAAAACCTACAATGAGCAGTTCTTC.

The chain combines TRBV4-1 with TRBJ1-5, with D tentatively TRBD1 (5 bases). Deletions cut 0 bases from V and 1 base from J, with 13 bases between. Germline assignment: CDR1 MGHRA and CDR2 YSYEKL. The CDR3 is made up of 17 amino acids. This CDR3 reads CASSQEYGTLSNQPQHF. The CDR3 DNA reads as TGCGCCAGCAGCCAAGAATATGGGACGCTGAGCAATCAGCCCCAGCATTTT.